The T cell receptor (beta chain) described here comes from a study of blood T cell repertoires in COVID-19. The overall study: Specimens from acute and convalescent COVID-19 originated in the United States, Italy and Spain. Sources were T cells, B-cell-depleted T cells, or PBMCs; the material itself was cDNA or gDNA.

Germline lookup yields CDR1 MDHEN and CDR2 SYDVKM. CDR3 length equals 14 residues. The V segment lost 7 bases and the J segment 2 bases; nucleotides outside the gene matches: 8. Study processing details: Amplification of reference gene primers provided the estimated nucleated cell counts. Assay used: immunoSEQ multiplex PCR; TCRdb lists only in-frame clones, some missing. That table furnishes V, J and clone size, whereas the DNA furnished D and trimming. The sample includes approximately 120,000 clones, 70% to 85% of them seen just once. The sequence was obtained from an elderly woman with active or convalescent COVID-19. The chain has TRBV28 and TRBJ2-7; TRBD1 matches at 7 bases. The sample taken for sequencing was peripheral blood. The DNA of the CDR3 is TGTGCCAGCACTGGACAGGAAGGAACCTACGAGCAGTACTTC. Its translation is CASTGQEGTYEQYF. Variable domain in full (rest from reference TRBV28 and TRBJ2-7): DVKVTQSSRYLVKRTGEKVFLECVQDMDHENMFWYRQDPGLGLRLIYFSYDVKMKEKGDIPEGYSVSREKKERFSLILESASTNQTSMYLCASTGQEGTYEQYFGPGTRLTVT.